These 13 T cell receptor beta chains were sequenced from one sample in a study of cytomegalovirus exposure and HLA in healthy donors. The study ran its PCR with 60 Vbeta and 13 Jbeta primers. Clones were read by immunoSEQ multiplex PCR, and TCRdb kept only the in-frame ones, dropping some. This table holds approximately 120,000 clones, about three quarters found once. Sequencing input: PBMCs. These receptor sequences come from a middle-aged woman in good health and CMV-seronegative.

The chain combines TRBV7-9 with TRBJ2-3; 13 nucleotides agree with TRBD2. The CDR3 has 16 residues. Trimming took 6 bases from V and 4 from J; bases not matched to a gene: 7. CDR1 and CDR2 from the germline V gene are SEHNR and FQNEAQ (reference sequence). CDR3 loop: CASSQGTSGTADTQYF. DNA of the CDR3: TGTGCCAGCAGTCAGGGGACTAGCGGGACGGCAGATACGCAGTATTTT.

The CDR3 region is CASSQDEHLDFYEQYF. The CDR3 region has the DNA TGTGCCAGCAGCCAAGATGAGCATCTAGACTTTTACGAGCAGTACTTC. The chain has TRBV4-2 and TRBJ2-7; D uncertain. This CDR3 spans 16 amino acids. Germline assignment: CDR1 LGHNA and CDR2 YNFKEQ. Between the trimmed V and J ends, which lost 0 bases and 4 bases, there was a span of 16 bases.

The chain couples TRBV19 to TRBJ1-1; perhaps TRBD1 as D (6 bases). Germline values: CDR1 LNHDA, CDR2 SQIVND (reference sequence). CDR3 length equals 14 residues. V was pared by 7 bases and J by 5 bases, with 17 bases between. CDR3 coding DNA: TGTGCCAGTACCCGGTGGCAGGGGCCTACTGAAGCTTTCTTT. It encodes CASTRWQGPTEAFF.

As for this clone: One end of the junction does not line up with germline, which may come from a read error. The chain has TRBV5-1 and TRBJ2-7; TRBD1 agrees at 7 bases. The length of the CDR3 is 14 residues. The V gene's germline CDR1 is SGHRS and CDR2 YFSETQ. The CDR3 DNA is TGTGCCAGCAGCTCCTACAGGGGATCCTACGAGCAGTACTTC. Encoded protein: CASSSYRGSYEQYF.

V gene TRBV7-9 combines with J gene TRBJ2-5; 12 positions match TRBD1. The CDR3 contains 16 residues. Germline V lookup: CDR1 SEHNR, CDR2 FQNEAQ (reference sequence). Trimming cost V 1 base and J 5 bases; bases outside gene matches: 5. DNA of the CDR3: TGTGCCAGCAGCTTAGAGGGGGGACAGGGGGCGGAGACCCAGTACTTC. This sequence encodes CASSLEGGQGAETQYF.

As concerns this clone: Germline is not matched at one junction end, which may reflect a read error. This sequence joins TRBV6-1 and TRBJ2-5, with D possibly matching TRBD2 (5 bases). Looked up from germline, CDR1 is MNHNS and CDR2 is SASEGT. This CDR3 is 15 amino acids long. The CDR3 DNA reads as TGTGCCAGCAGTCAAGCTCTCCTAGCATGGGAGACCCAGTACTTC. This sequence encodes CASSQALLAWETQYF.

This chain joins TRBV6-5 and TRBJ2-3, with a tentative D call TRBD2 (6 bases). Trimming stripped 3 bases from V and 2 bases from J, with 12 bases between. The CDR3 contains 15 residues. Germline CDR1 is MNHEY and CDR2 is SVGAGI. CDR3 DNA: TGTGCCAGCAGTTATAGCGGAATAAACACAGATACGCAGTATTTT. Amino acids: CASSYSGINTDTQYF.

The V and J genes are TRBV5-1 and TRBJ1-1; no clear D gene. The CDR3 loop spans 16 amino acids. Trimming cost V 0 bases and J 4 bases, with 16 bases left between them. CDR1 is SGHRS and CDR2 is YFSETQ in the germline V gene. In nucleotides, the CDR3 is TGCGCCAGCAGCTTGGAGCCAGGCCTTCCAGTCACTGAAGCTTTCTTT. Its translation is CASSLEPGLPVTEAFF.

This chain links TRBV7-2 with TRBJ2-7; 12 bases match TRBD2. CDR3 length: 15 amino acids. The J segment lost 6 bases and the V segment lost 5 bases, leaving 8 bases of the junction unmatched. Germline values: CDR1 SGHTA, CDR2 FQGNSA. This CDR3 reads CASSILAGLAGEQYF. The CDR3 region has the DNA TGTGCCAGCAGCATATTGGCGGGACTAGCGGGCGAGCAGTACTTC.

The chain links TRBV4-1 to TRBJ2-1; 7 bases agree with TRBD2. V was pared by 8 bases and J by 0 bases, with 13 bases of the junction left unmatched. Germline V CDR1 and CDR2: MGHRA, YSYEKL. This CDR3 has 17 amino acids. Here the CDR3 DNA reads TGCGCCAGCGGGGGGGACCCAATAACCTTCTCCTACAATGAGCAGTTCTTC. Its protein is CASGGDPITFSYNEQFF.

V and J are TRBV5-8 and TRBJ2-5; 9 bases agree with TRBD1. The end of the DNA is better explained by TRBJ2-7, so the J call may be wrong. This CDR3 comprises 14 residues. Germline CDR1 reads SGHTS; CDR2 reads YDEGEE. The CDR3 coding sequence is TGTGCCAGCAGCTGGGGACAGGGAAGATACGAGCAGTACTTC. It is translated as CASSWGQGRYEQYF.

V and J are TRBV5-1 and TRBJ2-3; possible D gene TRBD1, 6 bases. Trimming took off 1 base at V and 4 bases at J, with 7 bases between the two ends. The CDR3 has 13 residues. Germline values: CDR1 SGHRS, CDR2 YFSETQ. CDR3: CASSLQGSDTQYF. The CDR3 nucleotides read TGCGCCAGCAGCTTGCAGGGGTCAGATACGCAGTATTTT.

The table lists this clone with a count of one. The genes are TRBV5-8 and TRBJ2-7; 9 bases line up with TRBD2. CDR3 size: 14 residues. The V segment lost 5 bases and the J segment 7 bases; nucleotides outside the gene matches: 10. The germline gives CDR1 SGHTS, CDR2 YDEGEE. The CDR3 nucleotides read TGTGCCAGCAGGGTGCTAGCGGGATCCAGGGAGCAGTACTTC. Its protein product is CASRVLAGSREQYF.